These 19 T cell receptor beta chains share one sample of origin, sequenced in a study of blood T cell repertoires in COVID-19. The repertoire was sequenced with immunoSEQ multiplex PCR; TCRdb's copy has only in-frame clones and lacks some. The sample includes around 190,000 clones, under 80% of them seen just once. Sequenced material: PBMCs or T cells enriched from blood (not recorded which). Receptor source: a woman in her forties or fifties with acute COVID-19.

J is TRBJ2-3 and V is TRBV18; D is perhaps TRBD1 (5 bases). V dropped 3 bases and J dropped 4 bases, with 11 bases sitting between them. Germline loops: CDR1 KGHSH, CDR2 LQKENI. The CDR3 is 14 amino acids. The chain's CDR3 is CASSPQGGADTQYF. The CDR3 DNA follows: TGTGCCAGCTCACCTCAGGGTGGCGCAGATACGCAGTATTTT. The whole variable domain, filled in from reference TRBV18 and TRBJ2-3, reads NAGVMQNPRHLVRRRGQEARLRCSPMKGHSHVYWYRQLPEEGLKFMVYLQKENIIDESGMPKERFSAEFPKEGPSILRIQQVVRGDSAAYFCASSPQGGADTQYFGPGTRLTVL.

This clone occurred a few times. The genes are TRBV7-9 and TRBJ1-2, with D tentatively TRBD1 (5 bases). The V gene's germline CDR1 is SEHNR and CDR2 FQNEAQ (reference sequence). V was shortened by 1 base and J by 8 bases, with 14 bases between the two germline ends. The length of the CDR3 is 14 residues. The DNA for the CDR3 is TGTGCCAGCAGCTTAGATGGCCAGGGAAGCGGCTACACCTTC. Its translation is CASSLDGQGSGYTF.

This clone was observed a single time. Here the CDR3 reads CASSVKLAGGSQANEQFF. The DNA of the CDR3 is TGTGCCAGCAGCGTAAAACTAGCGGGGGGGTCCCAGGCTAATGAGCAGTTCTTC. This sequence joins TRBV9 and TRBJ2-1; 13 bases match TRBD2. This CDR3 is 18 amino acids long. Trimming removed 1 base from V and 7 bases from J; junction bases left unmatched: 11. Germline-derived CDR1 and CDR2 are SGDLS and YYNGEE.

The chain joins TRBV5-1 to TRBJ2-3, with TRBD2 matching over 11 bases. The junction had 6 bases not matched to a gene; V was cut back by 2 bases and J by 4 bases. This CDR3 has 16 residues. CDR1 SGHRS and CDR2 YFSETQ come from the germline V gene. DNA of the CDR3: TGCGCCAGCAGCTTTATTAGCGGGGGGGGCCCAGATACGCAGTATTTT. Translation gives CASSFISGGGPDTQYF. Based on the CDR3 plus reference TRBV5-1 and TRBJ2-3, the full variable domain is KAGVTQTPRYLIKTRGQQVTLSCSPISGHRSVSWYQQTPGQGLQFLFEYFSETQRNKGNFPGRFSGRQFSNSRSEMNVSTLELGDSALYLCASSFISGGGPDTQYFGPGTRLTVL.

In this sample, this clone turned up a few times. The rearrangement joins TRBV7-9 to TRBJ1-2; D remains unclear. The germline V and J ends were trimmed by 3 bases and 8 bases, with 10 bases remaining between them. The CDR3 totals 12 residues. Germline CDR1 SEHNR, CDR2 FQNEAQ (reference sequence). CDR3 coding DNA: TGTGCCAGCAGCTTGCCCAGTTGGGGCTACACCTTC. Translating gives CASSLPSWGYTF.

This chain connects TRBV4-2 to TRBJ1-4, with D hard to call. The V gene's germline CDR1 is LGHNA and CDR2 YNFKEQ. V was clipped by 3 bases and J by 0 bases, with 5 bases between them. The CDR3 extends over 14 amino acids. For the CDR3, the DNA is TGTGCCAGCAGCCAGCAGGCAACTAATGAAAAACTGTTTTTT. Protein sequence: CASSQQATNEKLFF.

The chain has TRBV6-2 or TRBV6-3 and TRBJ2-7; TRBD2 matches at 8 bases. Germline-derived CDR1 and CDR2 are MNHEY and SVGEGT. The CDR3 loop spans 15 amino acids. The V gene end was trimmed by 2 bases and the J gene end by 2 bases; junction bases not matched to a gene: 5. CDR3 coding DNA: TGTGCCAGCAGTTACCAGGCGGGGGGAACCTACGAGCAGTACGTC. This gives the protein CASSYQAGGTYEQYV.

The genes are TRBV10-3 and TRBJ1-1; TRBD1 matches at 11 bases. V gave up 6 bases and J gave up 7 bases; unmatched junction bases: 7. Germline V gene lookup returns CDR1 ENHRY and CDR2 SYGVKD. CDR3 length equals 14 residues. CDR3 DNA sequence: TGTGCCATCAGCGCCCCTGGGACAGGGGGTGAAGCTTTCTTT. It codes for CAISAPGTGGEAFF.

Here the CDR3 DNA reads TGTGCCATCACCCTGACTAGCGGGGGACACAATGAGCAGTTCTTC. Protein sequence: CAITLTSGGHNEQFF. The rearrangement uses TRBV10-3 and TRBJ2-1; the match to TRBD2 covers 12 bases. Germline V CDR1 and CDR2: ENHRY, SYGVKD. Trimming removed 7 bases from V and 5 bases from J; junction bases left unmatched: 6. The CDR3 sequence is 15 residues long.

The genes are TRBV10-3 and TRBJ1-1; maybe TRBD1 (6 bases). This CDR3 region has 13 residues. Trimming left V 3 bases short and J 5 bases short, with 10 bases between. Germline V gives CDR1 ENHRY, CDR2 SYGVKD. This CDR3 is CAISDRGGTEAFF. As DNA, the CDR3 is TGTGCCATCAGTGACAGGGGCGGGACTGAAGCTTTCTTT.

This clone turned up a few times. The V and J genes are TRBV27 and TRBJ1-6, with D possibly matching TRBD1 (5 bases). The germline gives CDR1 MNHEY, CDR2 SMNVEV (reference sequence). V was trimmed by 8 bases and J by 8 bases, leaving 19 bases between them. The CDR3 is 15 amino acids. CDR3: CASRPQGGNHSPLHF. In nucleotides, the CDR3 is TGTGCCAGCCGGCCGCAGGGCGGGAACCATTCACCCCTCCACTTT.

This CDR3 is CAARATGETQYF. As DNA, the CDR3 is TGTGCCGCGCGAGCGACAGGCGAGACCCAGTACTTC. The chain links TRBV28 to TRBJ2-5; perhaps TRBD1 as D (6 bases). The CDR3 covers 12 residues. V lost 11 bases and J lost 5, with 15 bases in between. The germline V gene encodes CDR1 MDHEN and CDR2 SYDVKM.

This clone occurred once. The CDR3 bases are TGTGCCAGCAGCGCCGTCGGGGGACTTTCGAATGAAAAACTGTTTTTT. It codes for CASSAVGGLSNEKLFF. The chain has TRBV28 and TRBJ1-4; a weak D match, TRBD1 (5 bases). Trimming stripped 6 bases from V and 5 bases from J, with 19 bases between. Germline assignment: CDR1 MDHEN and CDR2 SYDVKM. This CDR3 comprises 16 residues.

The chain employs TRBV28 and TRBJ1-1; 12 bases match TRBD1. The V and J ends lost 8 bases and 10 bases, in that order; junction bases with no gene match: 14. The CDR3 has 15 amino acids. Germline V lookup: CDR1 MDHEN, CDR2 SYDVKM. CDR3 protein: CASQPHGGQGAPAFF. DNA of the CDR3: TGTGCCAGCCAGCCTCATGGGGGACAGGGGGCTCCAGCTTTCTTT. The entire variable domain, with the rest obtained from reference TRBV28 and TRBJ1-1, is as follows: DVKVTQSSRYLVKRTGEKVFLECVQDMDHENMFWYRQDPGLGLRLIYFSYDVKMKEKGDIPEGYSVSREKKERFSLILESASTNQTSMYLCASQPHGGQGAPAFFGQGTRLTVV.

V usage is TRBV2 and J usage is TRBJ1-4, with TRBD1 as a possible D gene (6 bases). Looked up from germline, CDR1 is SNHLY and CDR2 is FYNNEI. V lost 6 bases, J lost 7 bases, and 12 bases lay in between. The CDR3 length is 13 residues. The CDR3: CASRRGAGEKLFF. The CDR3 coding sequence is TGTGCCAGCAGGCGGGGGGCTGGTGAAAAACTGTTTTTT.

The rearrangement uses TRBV6-6 and TRBJ2-7, with D possibly matching TRBD2 (6 bases). Trimming shortened V by 2 bases and J by 8 bases, and 16 bases separated the two germline ends. The CDR3 contains 14 residues. Per the germline V gene, CDR1 is MNHNY and CDR2 is SVGAGI (reference sequence). The CDR3 protein is CASSYQRAGRKQYV. The CDR3 DNA reads TGTGCCAGCAGTTACCAGCGGGCAGGGCGCAAGCAGTACGTC.

The chain recombines TRBV29-1 with TRBJ2-2, with 7 bases matching TRBD2. Per the germline V gene, CDR1 is SQVTM and CDR2 is ANQGSEA. The CDR3 spans 19 residues. The V and J ends lost 1 base and 4 bases, in that order; junction bases with no gene match: 18. This CDR3 reads CSVEVLGGVSSMGTGELFF. CDR3 bases: TGCAGCGTTGAAGTACTTGGGGGGGTCTCCTCCATGGGCACCGGGGAGCTGTTTTTT.

The rearrangement joins TRBV19 to TRBJ1-6; D possibly corresponds to TRBD1 (5 bases). This CDR3 region has 13 residues. V was shortened by 10 bases and J by 8 bases, with 15 bases between the two germline ends. Germline-derived CDR1 and CDR2 are LNHDA and SQIVND (reference sequence). The CDR3 region is CATRYRRDSPLHF. The CDR3 region has the DNA TGTGCCACTAGGTACAGGCGAGATTCACCCCTCCACTTT.

CDR3 nucleotides: TGTGCCAGCGGCAGACAGGGTTTCTACTATGGCTACACCTTC. Its translation is CASGRQGFYYGYTF. This chain uses TRBV28 with TRBJ1-2, with 7 bases identical to TRBD1. The CDR3 totals 14 residues. Germline CDR1 is MDHEN and CDR2 is SYDVKM. After removal of 8 bases from V and 3 bases from J, the junction contained 9 bases not matched to a gene.